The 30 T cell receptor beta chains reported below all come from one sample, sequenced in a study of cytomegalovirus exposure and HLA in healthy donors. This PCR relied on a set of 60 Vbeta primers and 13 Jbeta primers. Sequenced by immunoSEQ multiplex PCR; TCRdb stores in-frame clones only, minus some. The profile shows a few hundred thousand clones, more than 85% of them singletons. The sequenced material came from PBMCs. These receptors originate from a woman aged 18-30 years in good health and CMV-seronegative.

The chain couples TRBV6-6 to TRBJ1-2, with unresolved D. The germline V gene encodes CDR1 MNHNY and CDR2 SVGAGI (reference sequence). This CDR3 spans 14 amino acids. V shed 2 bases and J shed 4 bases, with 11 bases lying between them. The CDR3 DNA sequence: TGTGCCAGCAGTTACGGCGGGAGGGCCTATGGCTACACCTTC. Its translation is CASSYGGRAYGYTF.

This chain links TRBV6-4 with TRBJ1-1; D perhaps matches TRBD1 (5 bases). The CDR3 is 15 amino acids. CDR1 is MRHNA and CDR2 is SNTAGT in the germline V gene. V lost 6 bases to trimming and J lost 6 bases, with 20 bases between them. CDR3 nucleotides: TGTGCCAGCAGGAAGAGGGCAGGGAGGGAGTCTGAAGCTTTCTTT. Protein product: CASRKRAGRESEAFF.

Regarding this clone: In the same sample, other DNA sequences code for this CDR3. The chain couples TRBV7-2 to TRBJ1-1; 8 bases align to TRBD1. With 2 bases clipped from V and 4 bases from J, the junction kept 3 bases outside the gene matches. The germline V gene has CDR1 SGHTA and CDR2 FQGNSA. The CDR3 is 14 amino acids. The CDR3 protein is CASSLTGGRTEAFF. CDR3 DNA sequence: TGTGCCAGCAGCTTAACAGGGGGTCGCACTGAAGCTTTCTTT.

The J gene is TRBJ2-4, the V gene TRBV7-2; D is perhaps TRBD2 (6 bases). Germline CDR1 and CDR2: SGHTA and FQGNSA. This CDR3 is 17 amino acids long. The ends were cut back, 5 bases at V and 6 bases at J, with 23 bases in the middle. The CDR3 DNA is TGTGCCAGCAGCAGGTCACTTGGGAGGTTCTACGGAAACATTCAGTACTTC. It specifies CASSRSLGRFYGNIQYF.

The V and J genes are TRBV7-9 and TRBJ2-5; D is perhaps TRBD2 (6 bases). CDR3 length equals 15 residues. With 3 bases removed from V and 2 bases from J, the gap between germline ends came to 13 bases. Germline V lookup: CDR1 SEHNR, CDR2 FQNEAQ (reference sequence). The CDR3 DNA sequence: TGTGCCAGCAGCTTGTCCTCCGGGACTCAAGAGACCCAGTACTTC. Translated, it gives CASSLSSGTQETQYF.

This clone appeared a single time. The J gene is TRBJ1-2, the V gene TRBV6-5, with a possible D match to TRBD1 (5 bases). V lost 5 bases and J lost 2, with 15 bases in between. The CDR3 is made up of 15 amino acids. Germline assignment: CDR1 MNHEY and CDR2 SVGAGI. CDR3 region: CASSPHRQKNYGYTF. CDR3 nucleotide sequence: TGTGCCAGCAGTCCACACCGACAGAAGAACTATGGCTACACCTTC.

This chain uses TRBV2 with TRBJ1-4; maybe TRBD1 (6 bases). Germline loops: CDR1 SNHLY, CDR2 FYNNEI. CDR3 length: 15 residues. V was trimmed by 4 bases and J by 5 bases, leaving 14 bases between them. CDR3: CASSAPQGTNEKLFF. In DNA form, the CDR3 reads TGTGCCAGCAGTGCCCCACAGGGTACGAATGAAAAACTGTTTTTT.

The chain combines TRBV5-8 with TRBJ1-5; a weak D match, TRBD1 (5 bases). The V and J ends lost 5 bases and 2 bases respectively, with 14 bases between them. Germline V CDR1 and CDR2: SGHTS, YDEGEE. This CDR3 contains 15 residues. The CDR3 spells CASRVPGAGNQPQHF. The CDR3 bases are TGTGCCAGCAGGGTACCTGGGGCTGGCAATCAGCCCCAGCATTTT. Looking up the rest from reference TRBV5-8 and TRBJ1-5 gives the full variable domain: EAGVTQSPTHLIKTRGQQATLRCSPISGHTSVYWYQQALGLGLQFLLWYDEGEERNRGNFPPRFSGRQFPNYSSELNVNALELEDSALYLCASRVPGAGNQPQHFGDGTRLSIL.

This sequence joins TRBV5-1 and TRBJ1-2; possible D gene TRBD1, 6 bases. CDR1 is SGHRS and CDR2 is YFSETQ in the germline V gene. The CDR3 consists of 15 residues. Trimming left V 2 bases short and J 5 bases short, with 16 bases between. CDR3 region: CASSLQQGFGYGYTF. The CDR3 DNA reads TGCGCCAGCAGCTTACAACAGGGTTTTGGTTATGGCTACACCTTC.

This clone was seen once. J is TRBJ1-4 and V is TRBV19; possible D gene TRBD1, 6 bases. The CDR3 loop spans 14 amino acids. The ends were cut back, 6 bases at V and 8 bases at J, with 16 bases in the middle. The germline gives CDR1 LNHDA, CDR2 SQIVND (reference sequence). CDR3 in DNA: TGTGCCAGTAGCTTCCCCCATCAGGGGGAAAAACTGTTTTTT. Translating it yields CASSFPHQGEKLFF.

In DNA form, the CDR3 reads TGCGCCAGCAGCCAACGGGGTAATTCACCCCTCCACTTT. Amino acids: CASSQRGNSPLHF. J is TRBJ1-6 and V is TRBV4-1, with D uncertain. Trimming removed 2 bases at V and 6 bases at J, with 5 bases between. From germline, CDR1 is MGHRA and CDR2 YSYEKL. CDR3 length equals 13 residues.

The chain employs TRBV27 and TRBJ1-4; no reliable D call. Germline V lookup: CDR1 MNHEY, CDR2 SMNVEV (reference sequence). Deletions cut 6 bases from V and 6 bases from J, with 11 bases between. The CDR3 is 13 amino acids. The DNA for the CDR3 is TGTGCCAGCAGCCCTAGGCGCGATGAAAAACTGTTTTTT. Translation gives CASSPRRDEKLFF.

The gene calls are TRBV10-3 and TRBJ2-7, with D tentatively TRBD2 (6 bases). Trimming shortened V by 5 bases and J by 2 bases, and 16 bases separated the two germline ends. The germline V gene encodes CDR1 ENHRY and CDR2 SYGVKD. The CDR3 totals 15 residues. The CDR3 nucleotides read TGTGCCATCAGTCGGGGACTCAACCCCACCTACGAGCAGTACTTC. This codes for CAISRGLNPTYEQYF.

The CDR3 sequence: CASSLAGVSTDTQYF. CDR3 nucleotide sequence: TGCGCCAGCAGCTTGGCGGGGGTCTCCACAGATACGCAGTATTTT. This chain connects TRBV5-1 to TRBJ2-3; possibly TRBD2 for D (6 bases). V dropped 0 bases and J dropped 2 bases, with 10 bases sitting between them. The CDR3 consists of 15 residues. From germline, CDR1 is SGHRS and CDR2 YFSETQ. Filled out from reference TRBV5-1 and TRBJ2-3, the complete variable domain reads KAGVTQTPRYLIKTRGQQVTLSCSPISGHRSVSWYQQTPGQGLQFLFEYFSETQRNKGNFPGRFSGRQFSNSRSEMNVSTLELGDSALYLCASSLAGVSTDTQYFGPGTRLTVL.

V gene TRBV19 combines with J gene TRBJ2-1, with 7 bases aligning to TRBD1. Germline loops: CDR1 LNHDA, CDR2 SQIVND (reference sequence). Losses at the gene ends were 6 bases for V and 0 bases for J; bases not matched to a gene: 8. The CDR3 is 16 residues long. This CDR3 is CASRGDSLSSYNEQFF. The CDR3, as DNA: TGTGCCAGTAGAGGGGACAGTCTTAGCTCCTACAATGAGCAGTTCTTC.

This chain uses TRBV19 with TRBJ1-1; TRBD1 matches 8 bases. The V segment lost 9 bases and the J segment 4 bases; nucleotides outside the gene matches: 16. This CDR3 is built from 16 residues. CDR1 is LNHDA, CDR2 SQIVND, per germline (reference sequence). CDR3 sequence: CARPNARQGPGTEAFF. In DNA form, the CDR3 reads TGTGCCAGACCCAACGCGCGACAGGGGCCGGGCACTGAAGCTTTCTTT.

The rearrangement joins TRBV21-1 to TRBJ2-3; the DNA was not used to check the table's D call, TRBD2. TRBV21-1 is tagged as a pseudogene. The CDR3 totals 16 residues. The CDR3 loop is CASTELRRLYTDTQYF. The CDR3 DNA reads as TGTGCCAGCACGGAGTTAAGGAGATTATACACAGATACGCAGTATTTT.

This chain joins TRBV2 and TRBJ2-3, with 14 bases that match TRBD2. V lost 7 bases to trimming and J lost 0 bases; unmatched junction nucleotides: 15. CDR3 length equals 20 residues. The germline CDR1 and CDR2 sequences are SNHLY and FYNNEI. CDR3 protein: CASKWATSGRARSSTDTQYF. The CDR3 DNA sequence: TGTGCCAGCAAATGGGCGACTAGCGGGAGGGCGCGGTCTAGCACAGATACGCAGTATTTT.

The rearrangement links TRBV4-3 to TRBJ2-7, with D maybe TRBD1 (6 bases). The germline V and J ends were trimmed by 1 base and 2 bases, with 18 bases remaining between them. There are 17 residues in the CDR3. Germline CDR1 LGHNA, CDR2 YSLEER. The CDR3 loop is CASSQATNRDIAYEQYF. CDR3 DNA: TGCGCCAGCAGCCAAGCGACAAACCGGGACATTGCCTACGAGCAGTACTTC.

The chain's CDR3 is CASSWDRDSYEQYF. CDR3 DNA sequence: TGTGCCAGCAGCTGGGACAGGGACTCCTACGAGCAGTACTTC. The V and J genes are TRBV5-5 and TRBJ2-7, with 9 positions matching TRBD1. Trimming removed 3 bases from V and 0 bases from J; junction bases left unmatched: 1. The germline CDR1 and CDR2 sequences are SGHKS and YYEKEE (reference sequence). This CDR3 contains 14 residues.

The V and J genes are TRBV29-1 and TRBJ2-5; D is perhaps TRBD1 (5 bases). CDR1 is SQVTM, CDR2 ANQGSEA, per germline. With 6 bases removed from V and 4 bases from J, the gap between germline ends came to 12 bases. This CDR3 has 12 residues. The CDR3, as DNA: TGCAGCGTCCGCAGGGCTGGAGAGACCCAGTACTTC. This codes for CSVRRAGETQYF.

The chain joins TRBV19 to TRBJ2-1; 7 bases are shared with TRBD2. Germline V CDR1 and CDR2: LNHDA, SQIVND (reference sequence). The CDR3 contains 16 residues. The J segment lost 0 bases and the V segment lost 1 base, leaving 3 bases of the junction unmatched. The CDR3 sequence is CASSIGGGSSYNEQFF. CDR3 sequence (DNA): TGTGCCAGTAGTATAGGGGGCGGGAGCTCCTACAATGAGCAGTTCTTC.

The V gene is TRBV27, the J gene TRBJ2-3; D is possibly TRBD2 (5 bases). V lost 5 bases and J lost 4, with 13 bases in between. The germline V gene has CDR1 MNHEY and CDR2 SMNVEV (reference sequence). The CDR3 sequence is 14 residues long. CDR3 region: CASSTRRGSDTQYF. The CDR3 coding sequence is TGTGCCAGCAGTACCCGACGGGGATCAGATACGCAGTATTTT.

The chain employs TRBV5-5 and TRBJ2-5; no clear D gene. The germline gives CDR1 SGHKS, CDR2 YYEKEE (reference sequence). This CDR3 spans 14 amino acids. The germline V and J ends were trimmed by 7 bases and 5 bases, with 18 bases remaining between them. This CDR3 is CASESLSEMETQYF. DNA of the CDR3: TGTGCCAGCGAGTCTCTCTCGGAGATGGAGACCCAGTACTTC.

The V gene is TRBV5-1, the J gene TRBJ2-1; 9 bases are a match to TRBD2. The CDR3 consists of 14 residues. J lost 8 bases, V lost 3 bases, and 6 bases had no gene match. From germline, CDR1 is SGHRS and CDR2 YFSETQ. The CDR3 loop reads CASSSVAGVDEQFF. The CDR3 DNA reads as TGCGCCAGCAGCTCGGTAGCGGGAGTGGATGAGCAGTTCTTC. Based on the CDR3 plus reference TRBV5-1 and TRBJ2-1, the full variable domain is KAGVTQTPRYLIKTRGQQVTLSCSPISGHRSVSWYQQTPGQGLQFLFEYFSETQRNKGNFPGRFSGRQFSNSRSEMNVSTLELGDSALYLCASSSVAGVDEQFFGPGTRLTVL.

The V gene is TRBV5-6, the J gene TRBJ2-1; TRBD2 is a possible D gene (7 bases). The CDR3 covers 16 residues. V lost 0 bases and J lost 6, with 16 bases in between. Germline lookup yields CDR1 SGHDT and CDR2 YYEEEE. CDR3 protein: CASSLAGGGGGNEQFF. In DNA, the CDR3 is TGTGCCAGCAGCTTGGCTGGGGGGGGCGGGGGCAATGAGCAGTTCTTC.

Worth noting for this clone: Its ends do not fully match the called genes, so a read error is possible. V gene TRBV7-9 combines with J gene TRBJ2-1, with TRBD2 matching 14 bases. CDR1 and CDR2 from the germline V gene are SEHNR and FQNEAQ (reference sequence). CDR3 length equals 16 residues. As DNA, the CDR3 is TGTTCCAGCAGCCCCGGGACTAGCGGGAGTTTCGATGAGCAGTTCTTC. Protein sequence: CSSSPGTSGSFDEQFF. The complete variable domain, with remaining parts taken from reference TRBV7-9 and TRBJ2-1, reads DTGVSQNPRHKITKRGQNVTFRCDPISEHNRLYWYRQTLGQGPEFLTYFQNEAQLEKSRLLSDRFSAERPKGSFSTLEIQRTEQGDSAMYLCSSSPGTSGSFDEQFFGPGTRLTVL.

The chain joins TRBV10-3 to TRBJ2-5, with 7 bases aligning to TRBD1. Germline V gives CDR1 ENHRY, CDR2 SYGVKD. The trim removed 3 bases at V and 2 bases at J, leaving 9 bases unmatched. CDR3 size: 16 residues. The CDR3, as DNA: TGTGCCATCAGTGATTTCGACAGGGCCATTCAAGAGACCCAGTACTTC. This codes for CAISDFDRAIQETQYF.

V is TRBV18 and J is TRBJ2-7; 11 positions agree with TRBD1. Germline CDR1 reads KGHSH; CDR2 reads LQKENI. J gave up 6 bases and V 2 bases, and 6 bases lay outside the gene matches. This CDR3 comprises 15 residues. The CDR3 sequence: CASSPTGTGGTEQYF. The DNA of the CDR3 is TGTGCCAGCTCACCAACCGGGACAGGGGGTACCGAGCAGTACTTC.

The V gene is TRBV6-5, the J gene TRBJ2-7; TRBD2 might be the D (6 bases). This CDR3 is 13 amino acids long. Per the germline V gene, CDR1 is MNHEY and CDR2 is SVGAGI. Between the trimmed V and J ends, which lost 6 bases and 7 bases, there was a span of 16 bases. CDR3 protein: CASRQTRGVEQYF. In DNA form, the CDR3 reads TGTGCCAGCAGACAAACGCGGGGTGTGGAGCAGTACTTC.